This T cell receptor (beta chain) appears in the sequencing data of a study of blood T cells in healthy people across ages. A note on this clonotype: Its target is not known.

Then a second PCR, running roughly 6 to 11 cycles, was carried out with a sample-barcoded 5' primer and a J-beta primer mix. Each CDR3 protein gets one entry after TCRdb re-called the 5' RACE reads with MiXCR. The table has 790,000 or so distinct CDR3 sequences, approximately 53% seen once. Study conclusions and caveats: A roughly linear fall in TCR beta diversity per million T cells was seen with increasing age.

The origin of this receptor is a middle-aged man in good health. What was sequenced was blood.

CDR3 protein: CASSPGGKMNTEAFF. CDR3 nucleotides: TGTGCCAGCTCACCTGGTGGCAAGATGAACACTGAAGCTTTCTTT. The J gene is TRBJ1-1, the V gene TRBV18; D uncertain. V shed 3 bases and J shed 0 bases, with 11 bases lying between them. The CDR3 runs to 15 residues. Per the germline V gene, CDR1 is KGHSH and CDR2 is LQKENI.